This T cell receptor (beta chain) is from a study of blood T cell repertoires in COVID-19. As for the study in general: The United States, Italy and Spain supplied acute and convalescent COVID-19 samples.

Per the study methods: By means of reference gene primer amplification, nucleated cell counts were estimated. Some clones are missing from TCRdb's copy, which holds only in-frame ones; the method was immunoSEQ multiplex PCR. V and J calls and clone size are those listed in that table; D and trimming were worked out from the DNA. The profile shows under 350,000 clones, around 92% of them singletons. Losses at the gene ends were 0 bases for V and 5 bases for J; bases not matched to a gene: 4. The CDR3 spans 17 residues. Germline V gives CDR1 MNHEY, CDR2 SMNVEV (reference sequence). Patients at the Seattle site were enrolled during active infection and followed longitudinally.

The rearrangement links TRBV27 to TRBJ1-4, with 12 nucleotides matching TRBD1. The sequenced material came from peripheral blood. This TCR was sampled from a woman in her twenties or thirties with COVID-19, enrolled during active disease. This CDR3 is CASSLSGQGATNEKLFF. The CDR3 DNA reads as TGTGCCAGCAGTTTATCGGGACAGGGGGCTACCAATGAAAAACTGTTTTTT.